This is a list of T cell receptor beta chains from one sample in a study of blood T cells in healthy people across ages. A single record per CDR3 protein comes from TCRdb applying MiXCR to the 5' RACE reads. Of fewer than 2,000,000 distinct CDR3 sequences listed, roughly two fifths were seen once; the top ten hold roughly 23%. Sequencing was carried out using blood. The receptors stem from a human donor in good health. Both conserved end residues are part of each CDR3. The order of the fields is D gene, V gene, clone size, J gene, CDR3 DNA, CDR3 protein. The D gene is left open where the match is weak. Rows give clone size only sometimes, using once, few, many, or a class for an expanded clone.

D: TRBD2
V: TRBV12-3/TRBV12-4
size: NA
J: TRBJ2-3
DNA: TGTGCCAGCAGTTTAGTCGCGGGGGGCGGAGGAGATACGCAGTATTTT
CDR3: CASSLVAGGGGDTQYF

D: NA
V: TRBV24-1
size: NA
J: TRBJ2-4
DNA: TGTGCCACCAGTGATTTCGGGCAGATGGGAGCCAAAAACATTCAGTACTTC
CDR3: CATSDFGQMGAKNIQYF

D: NA
V: TRBV7-2
size: NA
J: TRBJ2-5
DNA: TGTGCCAGCAGCCCCAGGAGTGGGGGGGCGGGGACCCAGTACTTC
CDR3: CASSPRSGGAGTQYF

D: NA
V: TRBV30
size: few
J: TRBJ2-5
DNA: TGTGCCTGGAGTGGCGACCGGGAGACCCAGTACTTC
CDR3: CAWSGDRETQYF

D: NA
V: TRBV9
size: few
J: TRBJ2-3
DNA: TGTGCCAGCAGCACCCGACAGGCAGATACGCAGTATTTT
CDR3: CASSTRQADTQYF

D: TRBD1
V: TRBV5-1
size: few
J: TRBJ1-1
DNA: TGCGCCAGCAGCTTGGGAGCGACAGGGGGTACTGAAGCTTTCTTT
CDR3: CASSLGATGGTEAFF

D: NA
V: TRBV20-1
size: once
J: TRBJ2-7
DNA: TGCAGTGTAGGAGGGCTTTTGGATAGGGGGTACTACGAGCAGTACTTC
CDR3: CSVGGLLDRGYYEQYF

D: TRBD2
V: TRBV5-5
size: few
J: TRBJ2-1
DNA: TGTGCCAGCAGCCTCAATCCCGGGGGGGTGTACAATGAGCAGTTCTTC
CDR3: CASSLNPGGVYNEQFF

D: TRBD1
V: TRBV4-3
size: NA
J: TRBJ2-3
DNA: TGCGCCAGCAGCATCCAGGGGGCGTTTGTAGATACGCAGTATTTT
CDR3: CASSIQGAFVDTQYF

D: NA
V: TRBV7-2
size: few
J: TRBJ1-2
DNA: TGTGCCAGCAGCTTAGGGACAGTTTATAACTATGGCTACACCTTC
CDR3: CASSLGTVYNYGYTF

D: TRBD1
V: TRBV7-2
size: few
J: TRBJ1-6
DNA: TGTGCCAGCAGCCCCCAGGGAGGACAGGGCGGCTCACCCCTCCACTTT
CDR3: CASSPQGGQGGSPLHF

D: TRBD1
V: TRBV9
size: few
J: TRBJ2-2
DNA: TGTGCCAGCGAAGCGACAGGGGAAACCGGGGAGCTGTTTTTT
CDR3: CASEATGETGELFF

D: NA
V: TRBV3-1
size: NA
J: TRBJ2-5
DNA: TGTGCCAGCAGCCAAGATAGAGCGTGGGAGACCCAGTACTTC
CDR3: CASSQDRAWETQYF

D: TRBD1
V: TRBV29-1
size: NA
J: TRBJ1-2
DNA: TGCAGCGTTGCCACGACAGGGGTGGGCTATGGCTACACCTTC
CDR3: CSVATTGVGYGYTF

D: NA
V: TRBV27
size: NA
J: TRBJ2-1
DNA: TGTGCCAGCAGGGGAGCTTCATACAATGAGCAGTTCTTC
CDR3: CASRGASYNEQFF

D: NA
V: TRBV29-1
size: NA
J: TRBJ2-2
DNA: TGCAGCGTTGAAGAATACGGTGCCGGGGAGCTGTTTTTT
CDR3: CSVEEYGAGELFF

D: TRBD2
V: TRBV7-8
size: NA
J: TRBJ2-1
DNA: TGTGCCAGCAGCCCGACTAGCGGGGGGGCCTGTAATGAGCAGTTCTTC
CDR3: CASSPTSGGACNEQFF

D: TRBD1
V: TRBV29-1
size: NA
J: TRBJ1-2
DNA: TGCAGCGTTGAGTTTTTGGACAGGTCCTATGGCTACACCTTC
CDR3: CSVEFLDRSYGYTF

D: NA
V: TRBV21-1
size: NA
J: TRBJ1-5
DNA: TGTGCCAGCAGCAATGGGGTGTTTGGTCAGCCCCAGCATTTT
CDR3: CASSNGVFGQPQHF

D: NA
V: TRBV4-1
size: NA
J: TRBJ2-7
DNA: TGCGCCAGCAGCCCAGACACCTTGTACGAGCAGTACTTC
CDR3: CASSPDTLYEQYF

D: TRBD1
V: TRBV10-3
size: many
J: TRBJ2-3
DNA: TGTGCCATCAGTCGACGATCTGGACAGGGGGCAACCGATACGCAGTATTTT
CDR3: CAISRRSGQGATDTQYF

D: NA
V: TRBV9
size: NA
J: TRBJ2-3
DNA: TGTGCCAGCAACGTTAGGGGGGCTACTCTCACAGATACGCAGTATTTT
CDR3: CASNVRGATLTDTQYF

D: NA
V: TRBV15
size: once
J: TRBJ2-3
DNA: TGTGCCACCAGCAGATACCGGACACCTCGAGATACGCAGTATTTT
CDR3: CATSRYRTPRDTQYF

D: NA
V: TRBV29-1
size: NA
J: TRBJ2-3
DNA: TGCAGCGGAAAACCCTCTCACACAGATACGCAGTATTTT
CDR3: CSGKPSHTDTQYF

D: NA
V: TRBV20-1
size: NA
J: TRBJ2-3
DNA: TGCAGTGCTAGAGGCCGGCTCGGCACAGATGCGCAGTATTTT
CDR3: CSARGRLGTDAQYF

D: NA
V: TRBV5-1
size: NA
J: TRBJ2-3
DNA: TGCGCCAGCAGCATAAGGATGGGACTCCAAAAACCCACAGATACGCAGTATTTT
CDR3: CASSIRMGLQKPTDTQYF

D: TRBD2
V: TRBV20-1
size: NA
J: TRBJ2-1
DNA: TGCAGTGCTAGCGGGGGGGCCTTGGATGAGCAGTTCTTC
CDR3: CSASGGALDEQFF

D: TRBD1
V: TRBV10-3
size: NA
J: TRBJ2-5
DNA: TGTGCCATCAGTGAGTCGAAGGGACAGTTCCAAGAGACCCAGTACTTC
CDR3: CAISESKGQFQETQYF

D: TRBD1
V: TRBV3-1
size: NA
J: TRBJ1-2
DNA: TGTGCCAGCAGCCCTCAATCGACAGGGTTCTATGGCTACACCTTC
CDR3: CASSPQSTGFYGYTF

D: TRBD1
V: TRBV5-1
size: NA
J: TRBJ2-2
DNA: TGCGCCAGCAGCTGGACAGGGGCGAACACCGGGGAGCTGTTTTTT
CDR3: CASSWTGANTGELFF

D: NA
V: TRBV6-2/TRBV6-3
size: NA
J: TRBJ2-7
DNA: TGTGCCAGCAGAAGGAGGGCTGGGGAGCAGTACTTC
CDR3: CASRRRAGEQYF

D: NA
V: TRBV7-6
size: NA
J: TRBJ1-2
DNA: TGTGCCAGCAGCTTTGACGATACGGGCCAGAACCCTTATGGCTACACCTTC
CDR3: CASSFDDTGQNPYGYTF

D: NA
V: TRBV6-1
size: NA
J: TRBJ1-1
DNA: TGTGCCAGCAGTGACGGAACCGGGACACCAAACACTGAAGCTTTCTTT
CDR3: CASSDGTGTPNTEAFF

D: NA
V: TRBV4-3
size: few
J: TRBJ2-7
DNA: TGCGCCAGCAGCCAAGGGCAGGGGATTGTCTACGAGCAGTACTTC
CDR3: CASSQGQGIVYEQYF

D: NA
V: TRBV5-5
size: NA
J: TRBJ1-1
DNA: TGTGCCAGCAGCTTAACCTACGGTGGACTGAACACTGAAGCTTTCTTT
CDR3: CASSLTYGGLNTEAFF